A selection of T cell receptor beta chains follows, all from one sample in a study of blood T cell repertoires in COVID-19. Generated by immunoSEQ multiplex PCR, the TCRdb table keeps only in-frame clones and is missing some. The sample contains around 39,000 clones, about 90% of which appear only once. Input material: peripheral blood. The receptors stem from a human donor in a cohort sampled during active COVID-19. The CDR3 runs from the conserved cysteine through the conserved F or W. D genes are given only for firm matches. The size of a clone is reported for some rows only, either as once, few or many, or as a class for expanded clones.

clone_size,j_call,d_call,v_call,cdr3_nt,cdr3_aa
NA,TRBJ1-3,TRBD1,TRBV6-7,TGTGCCAGCAGTTACTCGTTTAGGGACAGGGGGCATTGTGGAAACACCATATATTTT,CASSYSFRDRGHCGNTIYF
once,TRBJ2-1,TRBD1,TRBV5-1,TGCGCCAGCAGCTTGGGACAGGGGGCGACTGAGCAGTTCTTC,CASSLGQGATEQFF
NA,TRBJ2-7,TRBD1,TRBV18,TGTGCCAGCCGGACAGGGACCTACGAGCAGTACTTC,CASRTGTYEQYF
NA,TRBJ2-7,NA,TRBV30,TGTGCCTGGAGTGGCCAGGGGGGTACCTACGAGCAGTACTTC,CAWSGQGGTYEQYF
once,TRBJ2-7,NA,TRBV7-2,TGTGCCAGCAGCTTATATGGACAGAGGAGCTCCTACGAGCAGTACTTC,CASSLYGQRSSYEQYF
NA,TRBJ2-1,TRBD2,TRBV24-1,TGTGCCACCAGTGATCGGGGACTAGCGGGGGACAATGAGCAGTTCTTC,CATSDRGLAGDNEQFF
NA,TRBJ1-1,TRBD1,TRBV28,TGTGCCAGCAGTCCATACAGGGGGGAGTGGACTGAAGCTTTCTTT,CASSPYRGEWTEAFF
NA,TRBJ2-1,NA,TRBV30,TGTGCCTGGAGTGTACAGGGCGGCTCCTACAATGAGCAGTTCTTC,CAWSVQGGSYNEQFF
NA,TRBJ1-1,NA,TRBV27,TGTGCCAGCAGTTTACTCGCGGCAGGGTTGAACACTGAAGCTTTCTTT,CASSLLAAGLNTEAFF
NA,TRBJ1-1,NA,TRBV30,TGTGCCTGGAGTAGACAGGTTGGGAACACTGAAGCTTTCTTT,CAWSRQVGNTEAFF
NA,TRBJ2-1,TRBD2,TRBV27,TGTGCCAGCAGTTACGTTACTAGCGGGAGGGGTAATGAGCAGTTCTTC,CASSYVTSGRGNEQFF
NA,TRBJ1-1,TRBD1,TRBV4-1,TGCGCCAGCAGCCAAGGCAGGGGGCCGGATAGGAACACTGAAGCTTTCTTT,CASSQGRGPDRNTEAFF
NA,TRBJ1-5,TRBD1,TRBV7-2,TGTGCCAGCAGCCAAATCCAGGGGGCGGGCAATCAGCCCCAGCATTTT,CASSQIQGAGNQPQHF
NA,TRBJ2-1,TRBD2,TRBV2,TGTGCCAGCAGGGCCCGCGGGACTAGCAACAATGAGCAGTTCTTC,CASRARGTSNNEQFF
NA,TRBJ2-1,TRBD2,TRBV15,TGTGCCACCAGCTTCCGGACTAGCTACAATGAGCAGTTCTTC,CATSFRTSYNEQFF
NA,TRBJ1-2,TRBD1,TRBV19,TGTGCCAGTAGTACCTCCGGGACAGGGGTCTATGGCTACACCTTC,CASSTSGTGVYGYTF
NA,TRBJ2-1,NA,TRBV21-1,TGTGCCAGCAGCACAATCCCATACAGGGATTTTCTTCCGTTGGAGCAGTTCTTC,CASSTIPYRDFLPLEQFF
once,TRBJ1-3,TRBD1,TRBV11-2,TGTGCCAGCAGCTCCTCCGGACAGGGTGACACCATATATTTT,CASSSSGQGDTIYF
few,TRBJ2-7,NA,TRBV5-8,TGTGCCAGCAGCGTTCAGGGGTTGGTGCAGTACTTC,CASSVQGLVQYF
NA,TRBJ2-1,TRBD2,TRBV3-1/TRBV3-2,TGTGCCAGCAGCCCCTCACTGGGACGCGGGAGTTCCTACAATGAGCAGTTCTTC,CASSPSLGRGSSYNEQFF
NA,TRBJ2-3,TRBD1,TRBV10-3,TGTGCCATCAGTCGACAGGGGGGCACAGATACGCAGTATTTT,CAISRQGGTDTQYF
NA,TRBJ1-1,NA,TRBV28,TGTGCCAGCAGGTCCGATTTCGGACAGAACACTGAAGCTTTCTTT,CASRSDFGQNTEAFF
few,TRBJ1-6,TRBD1,TRBV4-2,TGTGCCAGCAGCGTCCGGGACAGCTCCTATAATTCACCCCTCCACTTT,CASSVRDSSYNSPLHF
NA,TRBJ2-3,NA,TRBV27,TGTGCCAGCAATCGCGGAGGGACCGGCACAGATACGCAGTATTTT,CASNRGGTGTDTQYF
few,TRBJ2-7,TRBD2,TRBV18,TGTGCCAGCACGGGGACTAGCGGGAGATTATCCTACGAGCAGTACTTC,CASTGTSGRLSYEQYF